These 10 T cell receptor beta chains came from one sample sequenced in a study of blood T cell repertoires in COVID-19. This table comes from immunoSEQ multiplex PCR, and its TCRdb copy is limited to in-frame clones, with some not included. The sample consists of about 200,000 clones, 86% of them appearing once. Sequencing input: peripheral blood. The receptors shown here come from a woman aged 70-85 years with acute or convalescent COVID-19.

The V and J genes are TRBV3-1 (or the pseudogene TRBV3-2) and TRBJ1-1; D is uncertain. V was clipped by 2 bases and J by 6 bases, with 10 bases between them. This CDR3 is built from 13 residues. Per the germline V gene, CDR1 is LGHDT and CDR2 is YNNKEL (reference sequence). CDR3 in amino acids: CASSQSYRPEAFF. DNA for the CDR3: TGTGCCAGCAGCCAATCTTACAGACCTGAAGCTTTCTTT.

This rearrangement joins TRBV6-5 to TRBJ2-2; TRBD1 matches 8 bases. V was clipped by 6 bases and J by 5 bases; unmatched bases: 8. This CDR3 is 15 amino acids long. Germline-derived CDR1 and CDR2 are MNHEY and SVGAGI. CDR3 coding DNA: TGTGCCAGCAGGCTCGACAGGGGAAGGACCGGGGAGCTGTTTTTT. Translated, it gives CASRLDRGRTGELFF.

The chain links TRBV28 to TRBJ1-1; D gene uncertain. The CDR3 covers 14 residues. Germline loops: CDR1 MDHEN, CDR2 SYDVKM. V lost 1 base and J lost 8, with 14 bases in between. The CDR3 region has the DNA TGTGCCAGCAGTTTATCGAGGGCCCAAACCGAAGCTTTCTTT. It encodes CASSLSRAQTEAFF. The whole variable domain, remainder taken from reference TRBV28 and TRBJ1-1, is DVKVTQSSRYLVKRTGEKVFLECVQDMDHENMFWYRQDPGLGLRLIYFSYDVKMKEKGDIPEGYSVSREKKERFSLILESASTNQTSMYLCASSLSRAQTEAFFGQGTRLTVV.

The chain carries TRBV11-1 and TRBJ1-2; D gene uncertain. Germline CDR1 and CDR2: SGHAT and FQDESV (reference sequence). Trimming pared 1 base from V and 8 bases from J, leaving 11 bases between. This CDR3 region has 13 residues. The CDR3 spells CASSLGGISGYTF. In DNA form, the CDR3 reads TGTGCCAGCAGCTTAGGAGGGATCAGCGGCTACACCTTC. The full variable domain, its missing parts supplied by reference TRBV11-1 and TRBJ1-2, is EAEVAQSPRYKITEKSQAVAFWCDPISGHATLYWYRQILGQGPELLVQFQDESVVDDSQLPKDRFSAERLKGVDSTLKIQPAELGDSAMYLCASSLGGISGYTFGSGTRLTVV.

The V and J genes are TRBV6-2 or TRBV6-3 and TRBJ2-5; TRBD2 agrees at 7 bases. This CDR3 is 15 amino acids long. The germline V gene has CDR1 MNHEY and CDR2 SVGEGT. V shed 6 bases and J 4 bases; nucleotides not matched to a gene: 11. The CDR3 DNA sequence: TGTGCCAGCAGCCCTAGCGGAGTGGGGGGAGAGACCCAGTACTTC. Its protein product is CASSPSGVGGETQYF.

The chain carries TRBV27 and TRBJ2-7, with D maybe TRBD1 (6 bases). The CDR3 runs to 13 residues. Trimming removed 4 bases at V and 3 bases at J, with 10 bases between. Germline loops: CDR1 MNHEY, CDR2 SMNVEV (reference sequence). The CDR3 reads CASSSGQLYEQYF. DNA of the CDR3: TGTGCCAGCAGTTCCGGACAGCTCTACGAGCAGTACTTC.

The V and J genes are TRBV5-8 and TRBJ2-5, with D maybe TRBD1 (5 bases). CDR3 size: 14 residues. V lost 3 bases and J 5 bases, leaving 14 bases between the germline ends. CDR1 and CDR2 (germline): SGHTS, YDEGEE. The CDR3 loop reads CASSSRQGLETQYF. The CDR3 region has the DNA TGTGCCAGCAGCTCGAGGCAGGGTTTGGAGACCCAGTACTTC.

This chain uses TRBV11-3 with TRBJ2-2, with 7 bases lining up with TRBD2. The CDR3 runs to 16 residues. V lost 4 bases, J lost 1 base, and 6 bases stayed unmatched. CDR1 is SGHNT, CDR2 YENEEA, per germline. The CDR3, as DNA: TGTGCCAGCAGCTCCGCAAGCGGGGTGAACACCGGGGAGCTGTTTTTT. The encoded protein is CASSSASGVNTGELFF.

The chain carries TRBV5-1 and TRBJ1-2, with 7 bases aligning to TRBD1. This CDR3 has 14 residues. Germline V gene lookup returns CDR1 SGHRS and CDR2 YFSETQ. The junction had 3 bases not matched to a gene; V was cut back by 2 bases and J by 2 bases. The DNA of the CDR3 is TGCGCCAGCAGCTTCGAGGGACAGAACTATGGCTACACCTTC. Its translation is CASSFEGQNYGYTF. The entire variable domain, with the rest obtained from reference TRBV5-1 and TRBJ1-2, is as follows: KAGVTQTPRYLIKTRGQQVTLSCSPISGHRSVSWYQQTPGQGLQFLFEYFSETQRNKGNFPGRFSGRQFSNSRSEMNVSTLELGDSALYLCASSFEGQNYGYTFGSGTRLTVV.

The chain links TRBV7-9 to TRBJ1-1, with 7 bases aligning to TRBD1. Germline loops: CDR1 SEHNR, CDR2 FQNEAQ (reference sequence). This CDR3 spans 14 amino acids. J was trimmed by 0 bases and V by 4 bases; bases with no gene match: 2. In DNA form, the CDR3 reads TGTGCCAGCAGCTCGACAGGGCTGAACACTGAAGCTTTCTTT. Translated: CASSSTGLNTEAFF.